This passage covers 20 T cell receptor beta chains from one sample sequenced in a study of naive and memory T cell subsets. TCR cDNA received a 3' ligated oligonucleotide that carried a UMI. Four PCR rounds used nested alpha and beta constant region primers plus the SP2 primer. TCRdb fed the 5' RACE reads into MiXCR, producing one record per CDR3 protein. Among about 56,000 distinct CDR3 sequences, 6% to 8.5% were seen once, and the ten largest hold approximately 10%. All receptors come from a female donor in good health.

This clonotype has just a few counts. J is TRBJ1-6 and V is TRBV5-1; D is undetermined. The CDR3 sequence is 15 residues long. Germline loops: CDR1 SGHRS, CDR2 YFSETQ. With 0 bases removed from V and 11 bases from J, the gap between germline ends came to 15 bases. The CDR3 DNA reads TGCGCCAGCAGCTTGGCTGGACGAAGTGAAACACCCCTCCACTTT. This codes for CASSLAGRSETPLHF.

This clonotype was found many times. This sequence joins TRBV6-5 and TRBJ1-2; 8 bases match TRBD1. Looked up from germline, CDR1 is MNHEY and CDR2 is SVGAGI. The CDR3 is made up of 15 amino acids. J lost 8 bases, V lost 5 bases, and 13 bases had no gene match. The CDR3 nucleotides read TGTGCCAGCAGTCCCCGACAGGGGCGCTTTGAAGGCTACACCTTC. This codes for CASSPRQGRFEGYTF.

This clonotype has just a few counts. The chain uses TRBV6-5 and TRBJ2-7; 9 bases align to TRBD1. With 6 bases clipped from V and 2 bases from J, the junction kept 5 bases outside the gene matches. The V gene's germline CDR1 is MNHEY and CDR2 SVGAGI. CDR3 size: 14 residues. The CDR3 here is CASRTGTGTYEQYF. CDR3 nucleotides: TGTGCCAGCAGGACGGGGACAGGGACCTACGAGCAGTACTTC.

This clonotype has at least ten counts. V gene TRBV28 combines with J gene TRBJ2-6; 7 bases are a match to TRBD2. Trimming took 6 bases from V and 2 from J; bases not matched to a gene: 4. Germline CDR1 and CDR2: MDHEN and SYDVKM. This CDR3 region has 15 residues. CDR3 amino acids: CASSPAGAGANVLTF. The CDR3 nucleotides are TGTGCCAGCAGCCCGGCGGGGGCTGGGGCCAACGTCCTGACTTTC.

This clonotype was detected many times. The rearrangement uses TRBV11-2 and TRBJ1-1; no definite D call. Trimming stripped 5 bases from V and 0 bases from J, with 16 bases between. Germline values: CDR1 SGHAT, CDR2 FQNNGV. The CDR3 loop spans 16 amino acids. This chain's CDR3 is CASSPQTRTMNTEAFF. The CDR3 nucleotides are TGTGCCAGCAGCCCCCAGACCAGAACAATGAACACTGAAGCTTTCTTT.

This clonotype was picked up a small number of times. The chain links TRBV20-1 to TRBJ2-3, with 10 bases aligning to TRBD2. The CDR3 is 15 residues long. The germline V gene has CDR1 DFQATT and CDR2 SNEGSKA (reference sequence). The J segment lost 1 base and the V segment lost 6 bases, leaving 7 bases of the junction unmatched. CDR3 region: CSARPLAGGTDTQYF. The CDR3 DNA reads TGCAGTGCCCGACCCCTAGCGGGGGGCACAGATACGCAGTATTTT.

The CDR3 here is CAIRRGASTYEQYF. CDR3 DNA sequence: TGTGCCATCCGTCGTGGGGCCTCCACCTACGAGCAGTACTTC. This chain links TRBV6-2 or TRBV6-3 with TRBJ2-7; possibly TRBD1 for D (5 bases). The CDR3 sequence is 14 residues long. The V gene lost 10 bases and the J gene lost 2 bases, with 18 bases spanning the gap. Germline values: CDR1 MNHEY, CDR2 SVGEGT.

This clonotype was observed a few times. The V call is TRBV5-1, the J call TRBJ1-1; D remains ambiguous. Trimming left V 1 base short and J 6 bases short, with 10 bases between. This CDR3 is 13 amino acids long. Looked up from germline, CDR1 is SGHRS and CDR2 is YFSETQ. CDR3 amino acids: CASSLLRTAEAFF. The DNA for the CDR3 is TGCGCCAGCAGCTTGTTACGGACCGCTGAAGCTTTCTTT.

This chain connects TRBV20-1 to TRBJ1-1; D remains unclear. The V and J ends lost 6 bases and 3 bases respectively, with 11 bases between them. The germline CDR1 and CDR2 sequences are DFQATT and SNEGSKA (reference sequence). The CDR3 has 12 amino acids. This CDR3 is CSARRWDTEAFF. In DNA form, the CDR3 reads TGCAGTGCCCGACGGTGGGACACTGAAGCTTTCTTT.

This chain uses TRBV6-2 or TRBV6-3 with TRBJ1-6; D gene ambiguous. The CDR3 extends over 15 amino acids. Trimming took off 5 bases at V and 6 bases at J, with 14 bases between the two ends. Germline CDR1 MNHEY, CDR2 SVGEGT. The CDR3 bases are TGTGCCAGCAGTCGACCGTCAACTCCTAATTCACCCCTCCACTTT. Translated, it gives CASSRPSTPNSPLHF.

There are many counts of this clonotype. J is TRBJ1-2 and V is TRBV6-2 or TRBV6-3, with no clear D. The length of the CDR3 is 13 residues. CDR1 is MNHEY and CDR2 is SVGEGT in the germline V gene. Trimming shortened V by 2 bases and J by 0 bases, and 4 bases separated the two germline ends. For the CDR3, the DNA is TGTGCCAGCAGTTACAGAACTAACTATGGCTACACCTTC. This encodes CASSYRTNYGYTF.

This chain connects TRBV12-3 or TRBV12-4 to TRBJ1-1, with D possibly matching TRBD1 (6 bases). The CDR3 contains 11 residues. The germline V and J ends were trimmed by 5 bases and 7 bases, with 8 bases remaining between them. The CDR3 DNA reads as TGTGCCAGCAGTCAGGGGATTGAAGCTTTCTTT. This encodes CASSQGIEAFF.

This clonotype appeared a few times. The CDR3 protein is CASSQVPGGPGELFF. CDR3 nucleotides: TGCGCCAGCAGCCAAGTTCCGGGGGGGCCCGGGGAGCTGTTTTTT. The V call is TRBV4-1, the J call TRBJ2-2; 8 bases are shared with TRBD2. Trimming at V came to 1 base and at J to 6 bases, leaving 4 bases not matched to a gene. Germline CDR1 is MGHRA and CDR2 is YSYEKL. The CDR3 covers 15 residues.

This clonotype was found many times. This chain joins TRBV4-3 and TRBJ2-1; no clear D gene. V shed 0 bases and J shed 6 bases, with 12 bases lying between them. Germline V lookup: CDR1 LGHNA, CDR2 YSLEER. The CDR3 runs to 15 residues. CDR3 sequence reads: CASSQDPARVNEQFF. The DNA for the CDR3 is TGCGCCAGCAGCCAAGATCCCGCCCGTGTCAATGAGCAGTTCTTC.

This clonotype has a handful of counts. This sequence joins TRBV7-9 and TRBJ1-1; no clear D gene. From germline, CDR1 is SEHNR and CDR2 FQNEAQ (reference sequence). Trimming shortened V by 10 bases and J by 7 bases, and 13 bases separated the two germline ends. This CDR3 has 11 residues. CDR3 sequence reads: CATESGVEAFF. The CDR3 DNA follows: TGTGCCACCGAAAGTGGGGTTGAAGCTTTCTTT.

A few counts support this clonotype. CDR3 DNA: TGTGCCAGCAGTGAAGGCTTTCCCTCACCCCTCCACTTT. It translates to CASSEGFPSPLHF. The rearrangement joins TRBV6-1 to TRBJ1-6; D is unresolved. V gave up 1 base and J gave up 10 bases, with 8 bases separating them. The CDR3 length is 13 residues. The germline V gene encodes CDR1 MNHNS and CDR2 SASEGT.

This clonotype turned up a few times. This rearrangement joins TRBV5-1 to TRBJ1-1; D may be TRBD1 (6 bases). Germline lookup yields CDR1 SGHRS and CDR2 YFSETQ. V lost 6 bases, J lost 4 bases, and 19 bases lay in between. The CDR3 has 15 residues. The CDR3 DNA is TGCGCCAGCAAGGAGGGGGGGATCGGGCCCACTGAAGCTTTCTTT. Translation gives CASKEGGIGPTEAFF. The variable domain in full, with the rest retrieved from reference TRBV5-1 and TRBJ1-1, is KAGVTQTPRYLIKTRGQQVTLSCSPISGHRSVSWYQQTPGQGLQFLFEYFSETQRNKGNFPGRFSGRQFSNSRSEMNVSTLELGDSALYLCASKEGGIGPTEAFFGQGTRLTVV.

This clonotype has only a few counts. This rearrangement joins TRBV7-2 to TRBJ2-3; 7 bases are a match to TRBD2. Germline V gene lookup returns CDR1 SGHTA and CDR2 FQGNSA. After removal of 6 bases from V and 1 base from J, the junction contained 4 bases not matched to a gene. The CDR3 sequence is 14 residues long. CDR3 loop: CASRASGGTDTQYF. The CDR3 DNA reads TGTGCCAGCAGAGCGAGCGGGGGCACAGATACGCAGTATTTT.

This clonotype was recorded a few times. The gene calls are TRBV11-1 and TRBJ2-5; D not resolved. Trimming pared 0 bases from V and 5 bases from J, leaving 7 bases between. The CDR3 is 13 residues long. Per the germline V gene, CDR1 is SGHAT and CDR2 is FQDESV (reference sequence). The CDR3, as DNA: TGTGCCAGCAGCTTAGCCCCTCGCGAGACCCAGTACTTC. This sequence encodes CASSLAPRETQYF.

In DNA form, the CDR3 reads TGCAGTGCTAGAGATCTTAGCTCTGGGGCCAACGTCCTGACTTTC. Amino acids: CSARDLSSGANVLTF. The gene calls are TRBV20-1 and TRBJ2-6, with D unresolved. This CDR3 contains 15 residues. The V end lost 0 bases, the J end lost 0 bases, and 6 bases lay between the germline ends. Germline CDR1 and CDR2: DFQATT and SNEGSKA (reference sequence).